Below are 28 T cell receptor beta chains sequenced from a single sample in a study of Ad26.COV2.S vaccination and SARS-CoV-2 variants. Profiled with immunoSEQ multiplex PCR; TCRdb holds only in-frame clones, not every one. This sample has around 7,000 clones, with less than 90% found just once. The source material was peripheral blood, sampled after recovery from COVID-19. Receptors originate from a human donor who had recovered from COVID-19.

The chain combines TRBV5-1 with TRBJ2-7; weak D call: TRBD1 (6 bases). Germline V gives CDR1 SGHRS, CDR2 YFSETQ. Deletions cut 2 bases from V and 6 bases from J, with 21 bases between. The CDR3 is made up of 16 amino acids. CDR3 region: CASSFGQNLIEGEQYF. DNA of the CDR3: TGCGCCAGCAGCTTCGGACAGAACCTAATCGAGGGCGAGCAGTACTTC.

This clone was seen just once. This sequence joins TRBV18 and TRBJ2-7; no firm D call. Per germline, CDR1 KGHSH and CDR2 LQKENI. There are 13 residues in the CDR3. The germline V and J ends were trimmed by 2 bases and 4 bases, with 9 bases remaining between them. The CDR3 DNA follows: TGTGCCAGCTCACCAGGAGTCTATTACGAGCAGTACTTC. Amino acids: CASSPGVYYEQYF.

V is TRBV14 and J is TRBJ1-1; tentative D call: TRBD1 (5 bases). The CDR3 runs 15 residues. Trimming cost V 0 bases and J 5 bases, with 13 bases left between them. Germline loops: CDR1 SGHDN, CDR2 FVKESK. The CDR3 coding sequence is TGTGCCAGCAGCCAAGACCTGCAGGGCCGAACTGAAGCTTTCTTT. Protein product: CASSQDLQGRTEAFF.

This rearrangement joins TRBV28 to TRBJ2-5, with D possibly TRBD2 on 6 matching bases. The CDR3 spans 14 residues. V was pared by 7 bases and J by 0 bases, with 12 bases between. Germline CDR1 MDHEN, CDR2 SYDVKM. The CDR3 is CASKTGEDQETQYF. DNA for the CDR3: TGTGCCAGCAAGACGGGAGAGGACCAAGAGACCCAGTACTTC.

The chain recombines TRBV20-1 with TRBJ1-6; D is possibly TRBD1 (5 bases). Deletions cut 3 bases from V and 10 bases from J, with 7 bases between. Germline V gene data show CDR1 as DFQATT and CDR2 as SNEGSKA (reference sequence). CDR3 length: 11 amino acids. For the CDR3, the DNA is TGCAGTGCTAGTTGGGGGTCACCCCTCCACTTT. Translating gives CSASWGSPLHF.

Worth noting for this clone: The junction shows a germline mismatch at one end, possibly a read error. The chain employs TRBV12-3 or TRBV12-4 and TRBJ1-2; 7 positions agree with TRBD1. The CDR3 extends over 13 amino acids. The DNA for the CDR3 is TGTGCCAGCAGTACCTCGGACAGGCGCCACCGGGCCTTC. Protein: CASSTSDRRHRAF.

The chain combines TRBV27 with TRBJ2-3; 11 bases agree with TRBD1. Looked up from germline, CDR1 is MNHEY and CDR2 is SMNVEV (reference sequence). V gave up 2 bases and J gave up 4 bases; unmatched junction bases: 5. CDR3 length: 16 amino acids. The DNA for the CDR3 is TGTGCCAGCAGTTTAGTCCGGACAGGGGGCGCAGATACGCAGTATTTT. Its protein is CASSLVRTGGADTQYF.

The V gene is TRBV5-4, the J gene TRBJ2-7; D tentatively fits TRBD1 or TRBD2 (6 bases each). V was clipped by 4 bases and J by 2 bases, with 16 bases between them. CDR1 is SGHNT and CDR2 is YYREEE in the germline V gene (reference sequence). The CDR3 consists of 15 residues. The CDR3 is CASSPTPGAAYEQYF. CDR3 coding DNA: TGTGCCAGCAGCCCGACGCCGGGGGCAGCCTACGAGCAGTACTTC.

CDR3 loop: CASSSGSPEAFF. The CDR3 DNA sequence: TGTGCCAGCAGCTCGGGGTCCCCTGAAGCTTTCTTT. The rearrangement links TRBV5-6 to TRBJ1-1; D not certain. From germline, CDR1 is SGHDT and CDR2 YYEEEE. This CDR3 is 12 amino acids long. Trimming cost V 3 bases and J 6 bases, with 9 bases left between them.

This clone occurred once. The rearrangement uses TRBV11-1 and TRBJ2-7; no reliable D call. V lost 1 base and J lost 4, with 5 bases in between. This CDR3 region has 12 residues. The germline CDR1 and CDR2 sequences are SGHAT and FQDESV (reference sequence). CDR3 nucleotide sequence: TGTGCCAGCAGCTTAGAGATGTACGAGCAGTACTTC. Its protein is CASSLEMYEQYF. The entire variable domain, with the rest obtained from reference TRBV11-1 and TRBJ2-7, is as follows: EAEVAQSPRYKITEKSQAVAFWCDPISGHATLYWYRQILGQGPELLVQFQDESVVDDSQLPKDRFSAERLKGVDSTLKIQPAELGDSAMYLCASSLEMYEQYFGPGTRLTVT.

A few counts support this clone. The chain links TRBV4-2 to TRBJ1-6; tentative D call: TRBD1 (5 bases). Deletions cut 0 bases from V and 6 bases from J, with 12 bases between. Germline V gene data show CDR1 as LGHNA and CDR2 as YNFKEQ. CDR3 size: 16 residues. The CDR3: CASSQEQERVNSPLHF. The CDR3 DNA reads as TGTGCCAGCAGCCAAGAACAGGAGAGGGTTAATTCACCCCTCCACTTT.

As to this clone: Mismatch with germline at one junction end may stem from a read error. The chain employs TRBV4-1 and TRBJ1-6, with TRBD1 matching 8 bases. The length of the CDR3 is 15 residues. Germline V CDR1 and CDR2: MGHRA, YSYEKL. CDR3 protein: CATSRQGNYNSPLHF. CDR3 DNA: TGCGCCACCAGCCGACAGGGGAATTACAATTCACCCCTCCACTTT.

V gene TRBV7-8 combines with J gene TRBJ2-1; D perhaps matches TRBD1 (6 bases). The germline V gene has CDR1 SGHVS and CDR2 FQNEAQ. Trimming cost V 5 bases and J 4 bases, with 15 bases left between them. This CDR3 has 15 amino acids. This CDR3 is CASSRGGWGYNEQFF. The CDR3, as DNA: TGTGCCAGCAGCCGAGGGGGTTGGGGGTACAATGAGCAGTTCTTC.

In DNA form, the CDR3 reads TGTGCCAGCAGTTACAACCAGGGGTTTGGCTACACCTTC. Translation gives CASSYNQGFGYTF. The rearrangement links TRBV6-2 or TRBV6-3 to TRBJ1-2, with D perhaps matching TRBD1 (6 bases). V shed 2 bases and J shed 7 bases, with 11 bases lying between them. The CDR3 sequence is 13 residues long. The germline gives CDR1 MNHEY, CDR2 SVGEGT.

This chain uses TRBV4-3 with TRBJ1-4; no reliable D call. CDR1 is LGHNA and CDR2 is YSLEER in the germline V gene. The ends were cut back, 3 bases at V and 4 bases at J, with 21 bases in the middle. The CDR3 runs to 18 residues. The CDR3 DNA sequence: TGCGCCAGCAGCCAGACGACTGGAGAGGTACAGTTTAATGAAAAACTGTTTTTT. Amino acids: CASSQTTGEVQFNEKLFF.

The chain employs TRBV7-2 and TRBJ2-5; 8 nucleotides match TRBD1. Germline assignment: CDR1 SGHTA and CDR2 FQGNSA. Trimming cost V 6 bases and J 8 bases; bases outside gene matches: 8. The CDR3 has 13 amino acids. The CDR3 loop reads CASSYRDRRTQYF. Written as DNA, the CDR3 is TGTGCCAGCAGTTACCGGGACAGGAGAACCCAGTACTTC.

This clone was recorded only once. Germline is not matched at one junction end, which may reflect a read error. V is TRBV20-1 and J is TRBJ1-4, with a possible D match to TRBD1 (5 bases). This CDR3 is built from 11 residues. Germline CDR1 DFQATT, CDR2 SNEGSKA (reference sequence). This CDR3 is CSAPQRGERVF. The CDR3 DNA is TGCAGTGCCCCCCAGAGGGGAGAAAGGGTTTTT.

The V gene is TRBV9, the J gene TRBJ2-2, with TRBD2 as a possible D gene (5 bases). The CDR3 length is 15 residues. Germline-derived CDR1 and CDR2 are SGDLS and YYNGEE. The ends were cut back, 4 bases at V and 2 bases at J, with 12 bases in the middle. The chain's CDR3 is CASSLSGFNTGELFF. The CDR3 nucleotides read TGTGCCAGCAGCTTGAGCGGATTTAACACCGGGGAGCTGTTTTTT.

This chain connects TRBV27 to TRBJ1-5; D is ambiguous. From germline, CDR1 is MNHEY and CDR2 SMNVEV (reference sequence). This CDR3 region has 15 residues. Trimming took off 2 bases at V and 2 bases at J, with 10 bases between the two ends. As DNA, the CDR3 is TGTGCCAGCAGTTTAAGGTCAGGCGGCAATCAGCCCCAGCATTTT. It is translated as CASSLRSGGNQPQHF.

CDR3 nucleotides: TGTGCCAGTAGTATTAAGTTTCGGGACTGGATCGGGCCCCAGCATTTT. This codes for CASSIKFRDWIGPQHF. The genes are TRBV19 and TRBJ1-5; perhaps TRBD1 as D (5 bases). The germline V gene encodes CDR1 LNHDA and CDR2 SQIVND (reference sequence). The V and J ends lost 3 bases and 9 bases respectively, with 21 bases between them. The CDR3 runs to 16 residues.

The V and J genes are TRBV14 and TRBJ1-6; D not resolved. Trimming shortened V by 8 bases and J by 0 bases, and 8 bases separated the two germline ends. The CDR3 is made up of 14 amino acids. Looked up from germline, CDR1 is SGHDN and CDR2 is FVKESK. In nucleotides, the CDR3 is TGTGCCAGCGGACTTCACTCCTATAATTCACCCCTCCACTTT. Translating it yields CASGLHSYNSPLHF.

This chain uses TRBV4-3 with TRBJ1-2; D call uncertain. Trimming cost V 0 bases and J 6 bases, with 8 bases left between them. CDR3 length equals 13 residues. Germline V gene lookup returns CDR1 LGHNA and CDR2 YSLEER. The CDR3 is CASSQDRGNGYTF. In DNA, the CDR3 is TGCGCCAGCAGCCAAGATCGAGGCAATGGCTACACCTTC.

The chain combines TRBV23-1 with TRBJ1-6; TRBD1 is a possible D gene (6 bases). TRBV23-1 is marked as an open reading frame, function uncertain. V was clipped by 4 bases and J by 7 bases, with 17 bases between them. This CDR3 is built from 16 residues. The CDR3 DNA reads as TGCGCCAGCAGTCGGTTTGGGGGGCCGAAGAATTCACCCCTCCACTTT. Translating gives CASSRFGGPKNSPLHF.

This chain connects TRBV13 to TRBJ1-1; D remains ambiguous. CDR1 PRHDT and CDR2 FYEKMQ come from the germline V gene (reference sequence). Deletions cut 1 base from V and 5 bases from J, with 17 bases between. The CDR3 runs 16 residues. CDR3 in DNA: TGTGCCAGCAGCTTAGTGGGAGCAGAGGGTCGGACTGAAGCTTTCTTT. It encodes CASSLVGAEGRTEAFF.

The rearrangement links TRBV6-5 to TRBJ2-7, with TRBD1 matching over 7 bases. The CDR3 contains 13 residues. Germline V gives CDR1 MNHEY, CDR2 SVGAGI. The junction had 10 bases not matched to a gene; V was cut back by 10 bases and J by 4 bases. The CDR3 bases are TGTGCCACCTCAAGGGGGACAGAATACGAGCAGTACTTC. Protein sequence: CATSRGTEYEQYF.

The CDR3 DNA sequence: TGTGCCAGCAGCTTAGGAAGCACCCAGGCCGCAAACTATGGCTACACCTTC. Translated: CASSLGSTQAANYGYTF. The rearrangement joins TRBV7-6 to TRBJ1-2; D is ambiguous. The CDR3 extends over 17 amino acids. The V gene's germline CDR1 is SGHVS and CDR2 FNYEAQ. V gave up 1 base and J gave up 2 bases, with 17 bases separating them.

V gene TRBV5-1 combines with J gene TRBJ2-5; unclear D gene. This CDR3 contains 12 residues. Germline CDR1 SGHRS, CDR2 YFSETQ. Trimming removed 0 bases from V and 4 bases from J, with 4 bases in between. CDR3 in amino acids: CASSLDGETQYF. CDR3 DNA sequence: TGCGCCAGCAGCTTGGATGGAGAGACCCAGTACTTC.

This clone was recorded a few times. CDR3 sequence reads: CASSQVTETPGGELFF. Here the CDR3 DNA reads TGCGCCAGCAGCCAAGTAACCGAGACACCGGGCGGGGAGCTGTTTTTT. The chain uses TRBV4-1 and TRBJ2-2; D not resolved. The CDR3 extends over 16 amino acids. Trimming pared 1 base from V and 7 bases from J, leaving 16 bases between. In germline, CDR1 is MGHRA, CDR2 YSYEKL.